Listed below are T cell receptor beta chains from one sample, sequenced in a study of patients and donors after allogeneic stem cell transplantation. TCRdb processed the RT-PCR reads anew with MiXCR; each CDR3 protein has one entry. The sample contains fewer than 500,000 distinct CDR3 sequences, roughly 16% of which appear only once. The specimen sequenced was blood, either unsorted or a sorted T cell fraction (not recorded which). The source of these receptors is a human donor who was either an allogeneic HSCT recipient or a stem cell or donor lymphocyte infusion donor (not recorded which). It is not recorded whose cells these are; they may come from a transplant donor. CDR3s include the opening cysteine and the closing phenylalanine or tryptophan. A D gene is named only where the DNA matches it firmly. Not all rows give a size; the values are once, few, many and, for expanded clones, a class.

V gene: TRBV7-3
clone size: -
D gene: TRBD2
J gene: TRBJ2-2
CDR3 protein: CASSLTASGSEAGELFF
CDR3 DNA: TGTGCCAGCAGCTTAACCGCTAGCGGGAGTGAGGCCGGGGAGCTGTTTTTT

V gene: TRBV20-1
clone size: few
D gene: TRBD1
J gene: TRBJ1-6
CDR3 protein: CSANARGLGSPLHF
CDR3 DNA: TGCAGTGCAAACGCCAGGGGGCTAGGTTCACCCCTCCACTTT

V gene: TRBV4-1
clone size: -
D gene: -
J gene: TRBJ2-2
CDR3 protein: CASSHGSFGRGTGELFF
CDR3 DNA: TGCGCCAGCAGCCATGGCAGTTTTGGGCGTGGCACCGGGGAGCTGTTTTTT

V gene: TRBV3-1
clone size: few
D gene: TRBD1
J gene: TRBJ2-7
CDR3 protein: CASSSPGQMIYEQYF
CDR3 DNA: TGTGCCAGCAGCTCGCCGGGACAGATGATATACGAGCAGTACTTC

V gene: TRBV5-1
clone size: few
D gene: TRBD1
J gene: TRBJ1-2
CDR3 protein: CASSLVPDRATNYGYTF
CDR3 DNA: TGCGCCAGCAGCTTGGTCCCGGACAGGGCAACTAACTATGGCTACACCTTC

V gene: TRBV18
clone size: few
D gene: -
J gene: TRBJ1-1
CDR3 protein: CASATGSGTEAFF
CDR3 DNA: TGTGCCAGCGCGACAGGTTCGGGAACTGAAGCTTTCTTT

V gene: TRBV12-3/TRBV12-4
clone size: many
D gene: -
J gene: TRBJ1-2
CDR3 protein: CASSFSDRWNDGYTF
CDR3 DNA: TGTGCCAGCAGTTTCTCCGACAGGTGGAATGATGGCTACACCTTC

V gene: TRBV7-9
clone size: few
D gene: -
J gene: TRBJ1-2
CDR3 protein: CASSFSQGGYGYTF
CDR3 DNA: TGTGCCAGCAGCTTTTCACAAGGGGGGTATGGCTACACCTTC

V gene: TRBV9
clone size: many
D gene: -
J gene: TRBJ2-1
CDR3 protein: CASSVSARSYNEQFF
CDR3 DNA: TGTGCCAGCAGCGTTAGCGCCCGATCCTACAATGAGCAGTTCTTC

V gene: TRBV18
clone size: few
D gene: -
J gene: TRBJ1-4
CDR3 protein: CASSPEDRNNEKLFF
CDR3 DNA: TGTGCCAGCTCACCCGAAGACAGGAATAATGAAAAACTGTTTTTT

V gene: TRBV9
clone size: few
D gene: -
J gene: TRBJ1-2
CDR3 protein: CASSVDGQGGGYTF
CDR3 DNA: TGTGCCAGCAGCGTAGATGGGCAGGGTGGTGGCTACACCTTC

V gene: TRBV29-1
clone size: -
D gene: TRBD1
J gene: TRBJ1-2
CDR3 protein: CSVEAHRGRYGYTF
CDR3 DNA: TGCAGCGTTGAGGCGCACAGGGGACGATATGGCTACACCTTC

V gene: TRBV6-5
clone size: few
D gene: -
J gene: TRBJ2-3
CDR3 protein: CASSYFGAPTDTQYF
CDR3 DNA: TGTGCCAGCAGTTATTTCGGGGCGCCGACAGATACGCAGTATTTT

V gene: TRBV28
clone size: -
D gene: TRBD2
J gene: TRBJ2-1
CDR3 protein: CASSPATVAGSNNEQFF
CDR3 DNA: TGTGCCAGCAGTCCTGCCACCGTAGCGGGCTCAAACAATGAGCAGTTCTTC